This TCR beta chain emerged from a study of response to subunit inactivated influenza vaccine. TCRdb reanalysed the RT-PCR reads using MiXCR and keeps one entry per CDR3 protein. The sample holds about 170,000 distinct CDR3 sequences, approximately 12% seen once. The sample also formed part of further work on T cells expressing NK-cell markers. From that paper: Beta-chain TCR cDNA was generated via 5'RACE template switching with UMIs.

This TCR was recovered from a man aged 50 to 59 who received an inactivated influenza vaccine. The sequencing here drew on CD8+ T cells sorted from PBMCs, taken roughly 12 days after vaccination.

CDR3 sequence: CASSQPANTGELFF. The CDR3, as DNA: TGTGCCAGCAGCCAACCGGCGAACACCGGGGAGCTGTTTTTT. The chain carries TRBV4-2 and TRBJ2-2; unclear D gene. CDR3 length: 14 amino acids. V lost 2 bases to trimming and J lost 0 bases, with 4 bases between them. Germline V gene lookup returns CDR1 LGHNA and CDR2 YNFKEQ.